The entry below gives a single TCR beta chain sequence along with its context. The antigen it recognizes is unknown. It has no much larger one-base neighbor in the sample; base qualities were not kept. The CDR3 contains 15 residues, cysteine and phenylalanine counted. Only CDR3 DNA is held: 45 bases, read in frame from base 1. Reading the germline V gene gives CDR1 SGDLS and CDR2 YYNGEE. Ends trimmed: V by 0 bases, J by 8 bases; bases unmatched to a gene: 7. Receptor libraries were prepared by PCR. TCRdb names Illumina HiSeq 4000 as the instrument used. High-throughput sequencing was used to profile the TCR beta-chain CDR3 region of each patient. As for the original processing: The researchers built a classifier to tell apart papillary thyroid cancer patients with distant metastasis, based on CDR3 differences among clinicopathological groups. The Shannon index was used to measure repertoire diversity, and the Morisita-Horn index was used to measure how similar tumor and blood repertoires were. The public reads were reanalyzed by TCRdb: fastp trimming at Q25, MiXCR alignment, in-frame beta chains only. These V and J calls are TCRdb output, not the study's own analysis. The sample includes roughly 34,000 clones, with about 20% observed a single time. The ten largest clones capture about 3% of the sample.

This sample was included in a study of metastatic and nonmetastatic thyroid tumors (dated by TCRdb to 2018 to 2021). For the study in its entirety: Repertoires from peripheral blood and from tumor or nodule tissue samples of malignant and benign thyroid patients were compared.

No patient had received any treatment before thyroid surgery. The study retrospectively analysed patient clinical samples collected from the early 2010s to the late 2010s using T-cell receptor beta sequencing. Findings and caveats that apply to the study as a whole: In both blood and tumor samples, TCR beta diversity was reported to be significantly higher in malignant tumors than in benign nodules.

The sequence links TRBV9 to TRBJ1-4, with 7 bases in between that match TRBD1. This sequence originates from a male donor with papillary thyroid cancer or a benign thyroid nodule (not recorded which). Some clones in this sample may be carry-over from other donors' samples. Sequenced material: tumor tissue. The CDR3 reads CASSVEGGAGEKLFF. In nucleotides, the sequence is TGTGCCAGCAGCGTAGAAGGGGGCGCGGGGGAAAAACTGTTTTTT.